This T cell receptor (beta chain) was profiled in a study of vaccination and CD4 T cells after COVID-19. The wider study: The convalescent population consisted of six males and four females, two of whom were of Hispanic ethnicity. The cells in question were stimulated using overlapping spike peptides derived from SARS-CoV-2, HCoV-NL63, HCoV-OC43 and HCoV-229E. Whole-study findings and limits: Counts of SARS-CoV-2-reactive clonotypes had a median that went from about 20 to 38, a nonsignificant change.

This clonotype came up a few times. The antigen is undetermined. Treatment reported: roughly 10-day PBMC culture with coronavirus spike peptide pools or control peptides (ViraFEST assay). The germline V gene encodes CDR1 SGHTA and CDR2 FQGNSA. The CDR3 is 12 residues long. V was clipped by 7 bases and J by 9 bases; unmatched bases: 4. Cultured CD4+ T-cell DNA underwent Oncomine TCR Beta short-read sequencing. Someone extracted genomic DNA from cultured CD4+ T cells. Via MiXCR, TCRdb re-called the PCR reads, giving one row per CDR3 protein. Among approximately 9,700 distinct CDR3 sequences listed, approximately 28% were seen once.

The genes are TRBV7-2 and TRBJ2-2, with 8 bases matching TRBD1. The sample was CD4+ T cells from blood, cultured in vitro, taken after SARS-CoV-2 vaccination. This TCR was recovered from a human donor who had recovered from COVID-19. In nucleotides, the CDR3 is TGTGCCAGCACCGGACAGGGCCGGGAGCTGTTTTTT. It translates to CASTGQGRELFF.